This T cell receptor (beta chain) was recovered during a study of shared clonotypes between healthy human individuals. The germline gives CDR1 MNHEY, CDR2 SVGAGI. CDR3 length equals 13 residues. Trimming pared 8 bases from V and 7 bases from J, leaving 18 bases between. Assay: immunoSEQ multiplex PCR; the TCRdb copy retains only in-frame clones and omits some. Of about 480,000 clones in the sample, over 75% were seen once. Material: PBMCs. The receptor was derived from a woman in her forties in good health. Some clones in this sample may be carry-over from other donors' samples. The rearrangement links TRBV6-5 to TRBJ2-7; D may be TRBD2 (6 bases). The CDR3 DNA follows: TGTGCCAGCGGGAGCCTCGCGGGGCGTGAGCAGTACTTC. It encodes CASGSLAGREQYF.